Below are 23 T cell receptor beta chains sequenced from a single sample in a study of CD8 T cells in ankylosing spondylitis. TCRdb reprocessed the 5' RACE reads with MiXCR, giving one entry per CDR3 protein. There are 240,000 or so distinct CDR3 sequences in the sample; approximately 9% occur only once, and under 7.5% lies in the top ten. The sample consisted of blood, either unsorted or a sorted T cell fraction (not recorded which). These receptors were collected from a male donor with ankylosing spondylitis or in good health (not recorded which).

This clonotype showed up many times. This chain links TRBV12-3 or TRBV12-4 with TRBJ1-1; D uncertain. The ends were cut back, 3 bases at V and 10 bases at J, with 15 bases in the middle. CDR3 length: 13 amino acids. DNA of the CDR3: TGTGCCAGCAGTTTTCCCCCGGGGTCTGGAGCTTTCTTT. It is translated as CASSFPPGSGAFF.

This clonotype was counted many times. This chain connects TRBV20-1 to TRBJ2-5; D is uncertain. The CDR3 has 11 residues. Germline CDR1 DFQATT, CDR2 SNEGSKA (reference sequence). The V and J ends lost 7 bases and 5 bases respectively, with 11 bases between them. The CDR3 region is CSGGPRETQYF. CDR3 sequence (DNA): TGCAGTGGAGGTCCTCGGGAGACCCAGTACTTC.

As concerns this clonotype: One end of the junction varies from germline; a read error may be responsible. V is TRBV7-3 and J is TRBJ2-7; perhaps D is TRBD1 or TRBD2 (5 bases each). The germline gives CDR1 SGHTA, CDR2 FQGTGA. The CDR3 totals 12 residues. This CDR3 reads CASSASPGLFNF. CDR3 bases: TGTGCCAGCAGCGCTTCCCCGGGGCTCTTTAACTTC.

The table lists this clonotype with many counts. The chain recombines TRBV5-1 with TRBJ2-3; 7 bases fit TRBD2. Looked up from germline, CDR1 is SGHRS and CDR2 is YFSETQ. V lost 0 bases and J lost 3; bases outside the gene matches: 13. The CDR3 is 18 amino acids. CDR3 sequence reads: CASSLAFTGSGGTDTQYF. CDR3 nucleotide sequence: TGCGCCAGCAGCTTGGCCTTTACGGGATCGGGGGGAACAGATACGCAGTATTTT.

In its sample, this clonotype was seen many times. The genes are TRBV9 and TRBJ1-4; D is possibly TRBD1 (6 bases). The CDR3 contains 14 residues. Germline V gene sequence: CDR1 SGDLS, CDR2 YYNGEE. V was trimmed by 1 base and J by 5 bases, leaving 9 bases between them. The CDR3 is CASSVTGFNEKLFF. CDR3 DNA: TGTGCCAGCAGCGTAACAGGGTTCAATGAAAAACTGTTTTTT.

This clonotype was picked up many times. V usage is TRBV20-1 and J usage is TRBJ2-1, with 7 bases lining up with TRBD2. This CDR3 spans 14 amino acids. Germline CDR1 and CDR2: DFQATT and SNEGSKA (reference sequence). The CDR3 nucleotides read TGCAGCGGGGAGGGCCCCCAGAGTGACAATGAGCAGTTCTTC. Its translation is CSGEGPQSDNEQFF.

This clonotype was counted a few times. The chain couples TRBV4-2 to TRBJ1-2; 8 positions agree with TRBD1. CDR1 is LGHNA, CDR2 YNFKEQ, per germline. With V trimmed by 0 bases and J by 4 bases, 7 bases remained unmatched. The CDR3 sequence is 16 residues long. The CDR3 reads CASSQDTGGVLYGYTF. The DNA of the CDR3 is TGTGCCAGCAGCCAAGATACAGGGGGTGTACTCTATGGCTACACCTTC.

The chain couples TRBV10-2 to TRBJ2-3; D gene ambiguous. Germline V lookup: CDR1 WSHSY, CDR2 SAAADI. The V and J ends lost 6 bases and 0 bases respectively, with 13 bases between them. CDR3 size: 15 residues. The DNA for the CDR3 is TGCGCCAGCAGGGCGGAAAAAACTAGCACAGATACGCAGTATTTT. As protein: CASRAEKTSTDTQYF.

This clonotype has a handful of counts. The chain uses TRBV7-9 and TRBJ1-2, with D hard to call. V was shortened by 1 base and J by 6 bases, with 9 bases between the two germline ends. CDR3 length: 13 residues. The germline CDR1 and CDR2 sequences are SEHNR and FQNEAQ (reference sequence). The CDR3 nucleotides read TGTGCCAGCAGCTTAGGGAGATCGGATGGCTACACCTTC. Protein product: CASSLGRSDGYTF.

This clonotype was counted ten times or more. The genes are TRBV30 and TRBJ2-1; possibly TRBD2 for D (5 bases). V shed 3 bases and J shed 8 bases, with 11 bases lying between them. The V gene's germline CDR1 is GTSNPN and CDR2 SVGIG (reference sequence). The CDR3 is 12 amino acids. The CDR3 spells CAWSPDYYEQFF. CDR3 nucleotides: TGTGCCTGGAGCCCTGACTATTATGAGCAGTTCTTC.

The chain links TRBV5-1 to TRBJ1-1; D is possibly TRBD1 (6 bases). CDR1 and CDR2 from the germline V gene are SGHRS and YFSETQ. The V end was cut by 4 bases, the J end by 0 bases, with 10 bases between. There are 14 residues in the CDR3. Here the CDR3 reads CASSVRTVNTEAFF. Here the CDR3 DNA reads TGCGCCAGCAGCGTCCGGACAGTGAACACTGAAGCTTTCTTT.

Only a few counts were recorded for this clonotype. The chain combines TRBV20-1 with TRBJ2-2, with 8 positions matching TRBD2. The CDR3 is made up of 15 amino acids. After removal of 1 base from V and 4 bases from J, the junction contained 5 bases not matched to a gene. Germline CDR1 reads DFQATT; CDR2 reads SNEGSKA (reference sequence). The CDR3 nucleotides read TGCAGTGCTAGAGCGGGGGGGGCGGGCACCGGGGAGCTGTTTTTT. It codes for CSARAGGAGTGELFF.

Ten or more counts support this clonotype. V and J are TRBV5-1 and TRBJ2-5; TRBD1 agrees at 9 bases. Looked up from germline, CDR1 is SGHRS and CDR2 is YFSETQ. The CDR3 spans 15 residues. Losses at the gene ends were 0 bases for V and 7 bases for J; bases not matched to a gene: 7. The DNA of the CDR3 is TGCGCCAGCAGCTTGGTGGGACAGGGAACGGCGACCCAGTACTTC. Residues: CASSLVGQGTATQYF. The full variable domain, with the rest looked up from reference TRBV5-1 and TRBJ2-5, is KAGVTQTPRYLIKTRGQQVTLSCSPISGHRSVSWYQQTPGQGLQFLFEYFSETQRNKGNFPGRFSGRQFSNSRSEMNVSTLELGDSALYLCASSLVGQGTATQYFGPGTRLLVL.

The chain recombines TRBV7-8 with TRBJ1-1, with D possibly matching TRBD1 (6 bases). CDR3 length equals 15 residues. The V gene's germline CDR1 is SGHVS and CDR2 FQNEAQ. Trimming removed 4 bases from V and 4 bases from J, with 16 bases in between. CDR3 coding DNA: TGTGCCAGCAGCTCCGCACCAGGGGATGGCACTGAAGCTTTCTTT. This codes for CASSSAPGDGTEAFF.

This clonotype has a single count. A read error may explain this, as a much larger clone is one base away. The rearrangement uses TRBV5-1 and TRBJ1-1; D uncertain. The V gene's germline CDR1 is SGHRS and CDR2 YFSETQ. V gave up 0 bases and J gave up 11 bases, with 14 bases separating them. The CDR3 covers 13 residues. CDR3 in amino acids: CASSLGLSDPAFF. As DNA, the CDR3 is TGCGCCAGCAGCTTGGGCCTATCGGATCCCGCTTTCTTT.

This clonotype was detected ten times or more. V gene TRBV5-5 combines with J gene TRBJ2-1; D not resolved. The germline gives CDR1 SGHKS, CDR2 YYEKEE (reference sequence). The CDR3 runs to 15 residues. Trimming took off 2 bases at V and 0 bases at J, with 9 bases between the two ends. Here the CDR3 DNA reads TGTGCCAGCAGCTTCCTTGGCCTCTCCTACAATGAGCAGTTCTTC. It is translated as CASSFLGLSYNEQFF. Full variable domain (rest looked up from reference TRBV5-5 and TRBJ2-1): DAGVTQSPTHLIKTRGQQVTLRCSPISGHKSVSWYQQVLGQGPQFIFQYYEKEERGRGNFPDRFSARQFPNYSSELNVNALLLGDSALYLCASSFLGLSYNEQFFGPGTRLTVL.

There are many counts of this clonotype. This sequence joins TRBV12-3 or TRBV12-4 and TRBJ2-2, with D maybe TRBD1 (5 bases). The CDR3 spans 16 residues. Deletions cut 2 bases from V and 6 bases from J, with 16 bases between. The DNA for the CDR3 is TGTGCCAGCAGTTTAATTCGACAGCCGGAATCCGGGGAGCTGTTTTTT. Its protein is CASSLIRQPESGELFF.

In this sample, this clonotype turned up a few times. This chain uses TRBV20-1 with TRBJ2-1; 11 bases are a match to TRBD2. The CDR3 is 16 residues long. V shed 0 bases and J 2 bases; nucleotides not matched to a gene: 3. Germline V gene sequence: CDR1 DFQATT, CDR2 SNEGSKA (reference sequence). CDR3 amino acids: CSARDSLAGAYNEQFF. DNA of the CDR3: TGCAGTGCTAGAGATTCACTAGCGGGGGCCTACAATGAGCAGTTCTTC.

This clonotype appeared many times. The chain combines TRBV5-1 with TRBJ2-7; D gene unclear. Germline values: CDR1 SGHRS, CDR2 YFSETQ. The CDR3 contains 13 residues. The ends were cut back, 0 bases at V and 7 bases at J, with 11 bases in the middle. The DNA of the CDR3 is TGCGCCAGCAGCTTGGGATTAGTAGGAGAGCAGTACTTC. Encoded protein: CASSLGLVGEQYF.

With respect to this clonotype: Mismatch with germline at one junction end may stem from a read error. The rearrangement uses TRBV3-1 and TRBJ1-1; 9 positions agree with TRBD1. CDR1 and CDR2 (germline): LGHDT, YNNKEL (reference sequence). The CDR3 sequence is 15 residues long. This CDR3 is CASCHWRTGVPEAFF. CDR3 sequence (DNA): TGTGCCAGCTGCCACTGGAGGACAGGGGTGCCTGAAGCTTTCTTT.

This clonotype was counted between two and nine times. V usage is TRBV4-3 and J usage is TRBJ2-7, with D tentatively TRBD1 (6 bases). The CDR3 has 13 amino acids. V was pared by 4 bases and J by 6 bases, with 13 bases between. Germline CDR1 reads LGHNA; CDR2 reads YSLEER. In DNA form, the CDR3 reads TGCGCCAGCAGCCTTACACAGGGAACCGAGCAGTACTTC. Its translation is CASSLTQGTEQYF.

This clonotype was recorded at least ten times. The rearrangement uses TRBV7-6 and TRBJ2-3; 8 nucleotides line up with TRBD2. CDR1 SGHVS and CDR2 FNYEAQ come from the germline V gene. The V segment lost 4 bases and the J segment 4 bases; nucleotides outside the gene matches: 7. This CDR3 is 15 amino acids long. The CDR3 region is CASSSSGSGADTQYF. The CDR3 nucleotides are TGTGCCAGCAGCTCCTCAGGTAGCGGGGCAGATACGCAGTATTTT. Full variable domain (remainder filled in from reference TRBV7-6 and TRBJ2-3): GAGVSQSPRYKVTKRGQDVALRCDPISGHVSLYWYRQALGQGPEFLTYFNYEAQQDKSGLPNDRFSAERPEGSISTLTIQRTEQRDSAMYRCASSSSGSGADTQYFGPGTRLTVL.

This clonotype has ten or more counts. The chain uses TRBV30 and TRBJ2-1; no clear D. V shed 4 bases and J shed 0 bases, with 10 bases lying between them. The CDR3 runs 14 residues. From germline, CDR1 is GTSNPN and CDR2 SVGIG (reference sequence). This CDR3 is CAWTGGSSYNEQFF. The CDR3 DNA is TGTGCCTGGACCGGCGGAAGCTCCTACAATGAGCAGTTCTTC.